These 27 T cell receptor beta chains were all obtained from the same sample, sequenced in a study of molecular identifiers for immune sequencing clone quantification (dated by TCRdb to about 2018). Receptor amplification or capture employed PCR. The reads were generated on a NextSeq 500. TCRdb's own reprocessing of the public reads used fastp at Q25 and MiXCR and kept productive beta chains. When rows share a CDR3 protein, they turn into one entry using the most common DNA and genes. The sample table shows about 510,000 distinct CDR3 sequences, and roughly 25% are seen once. Of the sample, 0.76% is held by the ten largest clones. The sample consisted of naive CD8+ T cells from blood, with Jurkat cell RNA spiked in. The sample's cell subset or site label is to be understood as: FACS-sorted CD8+CD4-CCR7+CD45RA+ naive T cells. The receptors stem from a human donor in good health. Some libraries in this study had Jurkat cell RNA spiked in.

This clonotype appeared a few times. The gene calls are TRBV20-1 and TRBJ2-7, with a possible D match to TRBD2 (5 bases). From germline, CDR1 is DFQATT and CDR2 SNEGSKA (reference sequence). The CDR3 runs 15 residues. V lost 6 bases, J lost 6 bases, and 24 bases lay in between. The CDR3 here is CSALLDGKSVGEQYF. CDR3 coding DNA: TGCAGTGCCCTCCTTGACGGGAAGAGTGTAGGCGAGCAGTACTTC.

This clonotype occurred a few times. This chain links TRBV19 with TRBJ2-1, with no clear D. V was clipped by 3 bases and J by 4 bases, with 7 bases between them. The CDR3 length is 13 residues. Germline V CDR1 and CDR2: LNHDA, SQIVND (reference sequence). CDR3 in amino acids: CASSMYSYNEQFF. The CDR3 region has the DNA TGTGCCAGTAGTATGTACAGTTACAATGAGCAGTTCTTC.

The V call is TRBV28, the J call TRBJ2-7; 7 bases are shared with TRBD2. Germline CDR1 MDHEN, CDR2 SYDVKM. The CDR3 is 13 amino acids. J gave up 5 bases and V 6 bases, and 7 bases lay outside the gene matches. The chain's CDR3 is CASRPFGGDEQYF. CDR3 nucleotide sequence: TGTGCCAGCAGACCCTTTGGGGGGGACGAGCAGTACTTC. Combining the CDR3 with reference TRBV28 and TRBJ2-7 gives the whole variable domain DVKVTQSSRYLVKRTGEKVFLECVQDMDHENMFWYRQDPGLGLRLIYFSYDVKMKEKGDIPEGYSVSREKKERFSLILESASTNQTSMYLCASRPFGGDEQYFGPGTRLTVT.

This clonotype was detected ten times or more. The chain joins TRBV6-2 or TRBV6-3 to TRBJ2-5; D not certain. Per the germline V gene, CDR1 is MNHEY and CDR2 is SVGEGT. The CDR3 length is 14 residues. The V and J ends lost 3 bases and 2 bases respectively, with 10 bases between them. CDR3 in amino acids: CASSYVRLQETQYF. CDR3 bases: TGTGCCAGCAGTTATGTCAGACTTCAAGAGACCCAGTACTTC.

This clonotype was picked up a small number of times. The chain combines TRBV15 with TRBJ2-7; D remains ambiguous. The CDR3 is 15 amino acids. The germline CDR1 and CDR2 sequences are LNHNV and YYDKDF (reference sequence). Trimming took off 0 bases at V and 2 bases at J, with 11 bases between the two ends. CDR3 residues: CATSRDSGRTYEQYF. For the CDR3, the DNA is TGTGCCACCAGCAGAGATTCCGGCCGAACCTACGAGCAGTACTTC.

This clonotype was seen only a few times. The chain recombines TRBV20-1 with TRBJ2-5, with 7 bases matching TRBD1. Germline V lookup: CDR1 DFQATT, CDR2 SNEGSKA (reference sequence). CDR3 length: 14 residues. With 1 base clipped from V and 4 bases from J, the junction kept 6 bases outside the gene matches. In DNA form, the CDR3 reads TGCAGTGCTAGAGGGAGACAGGGATTAGAGACCCAGTACTTC. It codes for CSARGRQGLETQYF.

On this clonotype: A read error is possible here, since a much larger clone lies one base away. The chain recombines TRBV6-5 with TRBJ2-3, with D uncertain. Germline lookup yields CDR1 MNHEY and CDR2 SVGAGI. The CDR3 is 13 residues long. V was pared by 5 bases and J by 0 bases, with 6 bases between. The CDR3 is CASSHQSTDTQYF. Written as DNA, the CDR3 is TGTGCCAGCAGTCACCAAAGCACAGATACGCAGTATTTT.

This clonotype was seen ten or more times. DNA of the CDR3: TGTGCCAGCGGCTTCCATTTAGCAGATACGCAGTATTTT. It specifies CASGFHLADTQYF. The chain couples TRBV12-3 or TRBV12-4 to TRBJ2-3; D gene uncertain. The CDR3 loop spans 13 amino acids. Trimming removed 8 bases from V and 4 bases from J, with 13 bases in between.

With regard to this clonotype: Compared with germline, one end of the junction differs, possibly owing to a read error. The chain carries TRBV20-1 and TRBJ1-3; D uncertain. Germline CDR1 and CDR2: DFQATT and SNEGSKA (reference sequence). The CDR3 runs to 13 residues. The CDR3 loop is CSARGKSGNTINF. CDR3 coding DNA: TGCAGTGCTAGGGGTAAATCTGGAAACACCATAAATTTT.

This clonotype was observed at least ten times. The rearrangement uses TRBV30 and TRBJ2-4; the D gene is possibly TRBD1 (6 bases). CDR3 length equals 15 residues. Trimming left V 2 bases short and J 8 bases short, with 19 bases between. From germline, CDR1 is GTSNPN and CDR2 SVGIG (reference sequence). The CDR3 DNA reads TGTGCCTGGAGTTTCACAGGGACCCCAGGAGACATTCAGTACTTC. It translates to CAWSFTGTPGDIQYF.

As for this clonotype: With a much larger clone just one base away, this may be a read error. The chain joins TRBV9 to TRBJ2-3; 8 positions agree with TRBD2. V shed 5 bases, J shed 5 bases, and the junction held 10 bases outside the gene matches. CDR3 size: 15 residues. CDR1 SGDLS and CDR2 YYNGEE come from the germline V gene. The CDR3 is CASRFSGAPGDTQYF. The CDR3 coding sequence is TGTGCCAGCAGATTTAGCGGGGCTCCGGGAGATACGCAGTATTTT.

There are a few counts of this clonotype. This chain joins TRBV7-2 and TRBJ1-2; 7 bases fit TRBD1. J gave up 8 bases and V 3 bases, and 9 bases lay outside the gene matches. The germline gives CDR1 SGHTA, CDR2 FQGNSA. The CDR3 is made up of 14 amino acids. This CDR3 reads CASSLNRGLDGYTF. The CDR3 nucleotides read TGTGCCAGCAGCTTGAACAGGGGATTAGACGGCTACACCTTC. Full variable domain (remainder filled in from reference TRBV7-2 and TRBJ1-2): GAGVSQSPSNKVTEKGKDVELRCDPISGHTALYWYRQSLGQGLEFLIYFQGNSAPDKSGLPSDRFSAERTGGSVSTLTIQRTQQEDSAVYLCASSLNRGLDGYTFGSGTRLTVV.

This clonotype occurred many times. The chain combines TRBV6-5 with TRBJ2-7, with D perhaps TRBD1 (6 bases). Trimming left V 6 bases short and J 3 bases short, with 12 bases between. The germline gives CDR1 MNHEY, CDR2 SVGAGI. The CDR3 length is 13 residues. This chain's CDR3 is CASSTGSGYEQYF. As DNA, the CDR3 is TGTGCCAGCAGCACAGGGTCGGGCTACGAGCAGTACTTC.

This clonotype turned up a few times. The V gene is TRBV7-9, the J gene TRBJ2-1; 7 bases fit TRBD1. The V and J ends lost 5 bases and 6 bases, in that order; junction bases with no gene match: 4. CDR3 size: 13 residues. The germline CDR1 and CDR2 sequences are SEHNR and FQNEAQ (reference sequence). The CDR3 protein is CASSQNRGNEQFF. The DNA for the CDR3 is TGTGCCAGCAGCCAAAACAGGGGCAATGAGCAGTTCTTC. The whole variable domain, filled in from reference TRBV7-9 and TRBJ2-1, reads DTGVSQNPRHKITKRGQNVTFRCDPISEHNRLYWYRQTLGQGPEFLTYFQNEAQLEKSRLLSDRFSAERPKGSFSTLEIQRTEQGDSAMYLCASSQNRGNEQFFGPGTRLTVL.

The rearrangement uses TRBV4-1 and TRBJ1-1; no reliable D call. In germline, CDR1 is MGHRA, CDR2 YSYEKL. The germline V and J ends were trimmed by 3 bases and 8 bases, with 10 bases remaining between them. The CDR3 has 12 amino acids. CDR3 nucleotide sequence: TGCGCCAGCAGCCATGACGCGACGGAAGCTTTCTTT. Protein: CASSHDATEAFF.

This clonotype has a single count. This sequence may be a read error, since a much larger clone differs from it by one base. The genes are TRBV4-3 and TRBJ2-5; 8 nucleotides agree with TRBD2. This CDR3 spans 16 amino acids. The germline V gene encodes CDR1 LGHNA and CDR2 YSLEER. CDR3 amino acids: CASSHTSGRSQETLYF. CDR3 sequence (DNA): TGCGCCAGCAGCCACACTAGCGGAAGATCCCAAGAGACCCTGTACTTC.

Worth noting for this clonotype: A read error is possible here, since a much larger clone lies one base away. The rearrangement uses TRBV6-5 and TRBJ2-3; D is ambiguous. Germline V CDR1 and CDR2: MNHEY, SVGAGI. The CDR3 spans 15 residues. The CDR3 coding sequence is TGTGCCTGCAGTTACTCAGCAGCTAGCACAGATACGCAGTATTTT. The encoded protein is CACSYSAASTDTQYF.

This clonotype is a singleton in its sample. A read error is possible here, since a much larger clone lies one base away. V usage is TRBV6-5 and J usage is TRBJ2-7; D is possibly TRBD1 (5 bases). The CDR3 has 14 amino acids. Germline CDR1 is MNHEY and CDR2 is SVGAGI. The CDR3 DNA follows: TGTGCCAGCAGTTACAGGGGTAGCTCCTACGGGCAGTACTTC. Its protein is CASSYRGSSYGQYF.

This clonotype has just a few counts. The chain couples TRBV6-2 or TRBV6-3 to TRBJ1-1; no definite D call. The V end was cut by 2 bases, the J end by 5 bases, with 6 bases between. This CDR3 comprises 12 residues. Germline CDR1 and CDR2: MNHEY and SVGEGT. As DNA, the CDR3 is TGTGCCAGCAGTTACAAAGTGACTGAAGCTTTCTTT. Protein: CASSYKVTEAFF.

This chain links TRBV9 with TRBJ2-5, with D unresolved. Germline loops: CDR1 SGDLS, CDR2 YYNGEE. Trimming removed 0 bases at V and 2 bases at J, with 20 bases between. The CDR3 spans 18 residues. DNA for the CDR3: TGTGCCAGCAGCGTAGGGGCAGGTGATTGGAGTCGACAAGAGACCCAGTACTTC. Protein product: CASSVGAGDWSRQETQYF.

The chain recombines TRBV6-2 or TRBV6-3 with TRBJ2-7; 9 nucleotides agree with TRBD1. The V gene's germline CDR1 is MNHEY and CDR2 SVGEGT. The CDR3 contains 15 residues. With V trimmed by 5 bases and J by 4 bases, 9 bases remained unmatched. CDR3: CASSPSGTGPYEQYF. The CDR3 DNA sequence: TGTGCCAGCAGTCCCTCCGGGACAGGGCCTTACGAGCAGTACTTC.

The chain uses TRBV7-9 and TRBJ2-7; D is ambiguous. Per germline, CDR1 SEHNR and CDR2 FQNEAQ (reference sequence). The ends were cut back, 5 bases at V and 5 bases at J, with 10 bases in the middle. The CDR3 is made up of 12 amino acids. The CDR3 here is CASSRLEDEQYF. The CDR3 region has the DNA TGTGCCAGCAGCCGCCTCGAAGACGAGCAGTACTTC.

This clonotype occurred many times. The V gene is TRBV4-1, the J gene TRBJ2-7; no reliable D call. The CDR3 contains 15 residues. The V gene's germline CDR1 is MGHRA and CDR2 YSYEKL. V was trimmed by 0 bases and J by 6 bases, leaving 15 bases between them. This chain's CDR3 is CASSQDSIGRREQYF. CDR3 DNA: TGCGCCAGCAGCCAAGATTCCATCGGTAGGCGCGAGCAGTACTTC.

To note about this clonotype: Relative to the germline gene, one junction end is altered; a read error may explain this. The chain links TRBV5-3 to TRBJ2-7; TRBD2 matches at 7 bases. TRBV5-3 is reported as an ORF; its role is uncertain. The CDR3 spans 15 residues. The CDR3 sequence is CASSLAVGGAYEQYF. CDR3 DNA sequence: TGTGCCAGCAGCTTGGCTGTGGGGGGGGCCTACGAGCAGTACTTC.

This clonotype was seen more than once but under ten times. The V and J genes are TRBV24-1 and TRBJ2-2; D is unclear. The germline V and J ends were trimmed by 2 bases and 5 bases, with 5 bases remaining between them. This CDR3 has 13 amino acids. Germline CDR1 reads KGHDR; CDR2 reads SFDVKD. The CDR3 region is CATSDSSTGELFF. The CDR3, as DNA: TGTGCCACCAGTGATTCTAGTACCGGGGAGCTGTTTTTT.

This clonotype came up a few times. This chain joins TRBV4-3 and TRBJ2-1; tentatively, D is TRBD1 (6 bases). The length of the CDR3 is 16 residues. Trimming shortened V by 0 bases and J by 0 bases, and 9 bases separated the two germline ends. Germline loops: CDR1 LGHNA, CDR2 YSLEER. In DNA, the CDR3 is TGCGCCAGCAGCCAAGATCAGGGGAGCTCCTACAATGAGCAGTTCTTC. Encoded protein: CASSQDQGSSYNEQFF.

This clonotype was picked up many times. The rearrangement joins TRBV14 to TRBJ2-5, with D possibly being TRBD1 (6 bases). Germline V gene sequence: CDR1 SGHDN, CDR2 FVKESK. The CDR3 spans 19 residues. Trimming shortened V by 0 bases and J by 1 base, and 21 bases separated the two germline ends. CDR3 in DNA: TGTGCCAGCAGCCAAGATCGTCTCCCGGGGCAGGGGCTCCAAGAGACCCAGTACTTC. As protein: CASSQDRLPGQGLQETQYF.